The 32 T cell receptor beta chains below come from one sample, sequenced in a study of T cell responses to AZD1222 COVID-19 vaccine (dated by TCRdb to the early 2020s). This sample's time point label indicates: about 28 days (+/-7) after the second vaccine dose. According to the study, the label for this sample's treatment or condition signals: meningococcal conjugate vaccine given as trial control. Libraries were constructed by the immunoSEQ multiplex PCR assay. TCRdb obtained this table from immuneACCESS and retained in-frame rearrangements with V and J assigned. These tables miss some clones; where compared with another copy, unresolved V genes account for less than half of the shortfall, and the remainder is unexplained. In this sample the table shows 90,000 to 120,000 clones, around nine tenths of which occur a single time. Clones ranked in the top ten supply more than 2.5% of the sample. Sample: peripheral blood, taken 28 days after the second dose of the MenACWY control vaccine. The receptors were gathered from an adult who received the MenACWY meningococcal vaccine as a control.

This rearrangement joins TRBV2 to TRBJ2-6; 11 bases agree with TRBD1. Germline loops: CDR1 SNHLY, CDR2 FYNNEI. J lost 2 bases, V lost 6 bases, and 0 bases had no gene match. The CDR3 runs 15 residues. The CDR3 protein is CASRDRGPGANVLTF. The CDR3, as DNA: TGTGCCAGCAGGGACAGGGGGCCTGGGGCCAACGTCCTGACTTTC.

The J gene is TRBJ1-1, the V gene TRBV21-1. TRBV21-1 is an annotated pseudogene. CDR3 size: 15 residues. The CDR3 DNA is TGTGCCAGCAGAGCGCCGGGGTTTGTGGGGACTGAAGCTTTCTTT. Protein product: CASRAPGFVGTEAFF.

Worth noting for this clone: This sample also contains other DNA sequences that code for the same CDR3. The rearrangement uses TRBV5-1 and TRBJ2-3, with D perhaps TRBD1 (5 bases). This CDR3 spans 15 amino acids. The V gene lost 1 base and the J gene lost 3 bases, with 12 bases spanning the gap. Germline lookup yields CDR1 SGHRS and CDR2 YFSETQ. DNA for the CDR3: TGCGCCAGCAGCTTGCAACAGGTTGGGACAGATACGCAGTATTTT. Translation: CASSLQQVGTDTQYF.

The rearrangement uses TRBV7-8 and TRBJ1-3; D call uncertain. This CDR3 region has 13 residues. Trimming shortened V by 0 bases and J by 4 bases, and 4 bases separated the two germline ends. Germline V lookup: CDR1 SGHVS, CDR2 FQNEAQ. The chain's CDR3 is CASSLASGNTIYF. The DNA of the CDR3 is TGTGCCAGCAGCTTAGCGTCCGGAAACACCATATATTTT. Looking up the rest from reference TRBV7-8 and TRBJ1-3 gives the full variable domain: GAGVSQSPRYKVAKRGQDVALRCDPISGHVSLFWYQQALGQGPEFLTYFQNEAQLDKSGLPSDRFFAERPEGSVSTLKIQRTQQEDSAVYLCASSLASGNTIYFGEGSWLTVV.

V is TRBV28 and J is TRBJ1-6; D remains ambiguous. This CDR3 has 15 amino acids. Germline V gene sequence: CDR1 MDHEN, CDR2 SYDVKM. The V gene lost 6 bases and the J gene lost 4 bases, with 13 bases spanning the gap. In DNA form, the CDR3 reads TGTGCCAGCAGCCATAGGACTGAGTATAATTCACCCCTCCACTTT. Translating gives CASSHRTEYNSPLHF.

This clone was detected a few times. The V gene is TRBV18, the J gene TRBJ2-7, with D maybe TRBD2 (7 bases). The CDR3 covers 13 residues. V gave up 4 bases and J gave up 4 bases, with 11 bases separating them. Germline values: CDR1 KGHSH, CDR2 LQKENI. CDR3 bases: TGTGCCAGCTCACGGGGGGGGCGGTACGAGCAGTACTTC. Its protein product is CASSRGGRYEQYF. The full variable domain, with the rest looked up from reference TRBV18 and TRBJ2-7, is NAGVMQNPRHLVRRRGQEARLRCSPMKGHSHVYWYRQLPEEGLKFMVYLQKENIIDESGMPKERFSAEFPKEGPSILRIQQVVRGDSAAYFCASSRGGRYEQYFGPGTRLTVT.

The gene calls are TRBV5-1 and TRBJ2-7, with TRBD1 as a possible D gene (6 bases). CDR3 length: 12 residues. The V gene's germline CDR1 is SGHRS and CDR2 YFSETQ. V gave up 7 bases and J gave up 1 base, with 9 bases separating them. CDR3 amino acids: CASGRGSYEQYF. The CDR3 nucleotides are TGCGCCAGCGGTAGGGGGTCCTACGAGCAGTACTTC. The full variable domain, in which reference TRBV5-1 and TRBJ2-7 provide the parts outside the CDR3, is KAGVTQTPRYLIKTRGQQVTLSCSPISGHRSVSWYQQTPGQGLQFLFEYFSETQRNKGNFPGRFSGRQFSNSRSEMNVSTLELGDSALYLCASGRGSYEQYFGPGTRLTVT.

This chain connects TRBV28 to TRBJ1-4; TRBD1 is a possible D gene (6 bases). V lost 6 bases to trimming and J lost 8 bases, with 19 bases between them. Germline V gene sequence: CDR1 MDHEN, CDR2 SYDVKM. CDR3 length: 15 residues. The CDR3 region is CASRHQGSPTEKLFF. In DNA form, the CDR3 reads TGTGCCAGCAGGCATCAGGGGTCCCCGACCGAAAAACTGTTTTTT.

V usage is TRBV7-8 and J usage is TRBJ1-2, with D possibly TRBD1 on 6 matching bases. The CDR3 sequence is 13 residues long. CDR1 SGHVS and CDR2 FQNEAQ come from the germline V gene. Trimming cost V 5 bases and J 8 bases, with 15 bases left between them. CDR3 loop: CASSTYTRGGYTF. The DNA for the CDR3 is TGTGCCAGCAGCACATATACCAGGGGAGGCTACACCTTC.

This sequence joins TRBV6-2 or TRBV6-3 and TRBJ1-6; maybe TRBD1 (6 bases). Germline CDR1 MNHEY, CDR2 SVGEGT. The V and J ends lost 4 bases and 2 bases respectively, with 12 bases between them. This CDR3 has 16 amino acids. The CDR3 region has the DNA TGTGCCAGCAGTTCAAGACAGGATACCTATAATTCACCCCTCCACTTT. Residues: CASSSRQDTYNSPLHF.

V and J are TRBV11-2 and TRBJ2-5; D is possibly TRBD2 (5 bases). Trimming pared 2 bases from V and 5 bases from J, leaving 12 bases between. Germline-derived CDR1 and CDR2 are SGHAT and FQNNGV. CDR3 length equals 14 residues. CDR3 in DNA: TGTGCCAGCAGCTTATCTTCCGGGAAGGAGACCCAGTACTTC. Its translation: CASSLSSGKETQYF. Full variable domain (rest looked up from reference TRBV11-2 and TRBJ2-5): EAGVAQSPRYKIIEKRQSVAFWCNPISGHATLYWYQQILGQGPKLLIQFQNNGVVDDSQLPKDRFSAERLKGVDSTLKIQPAKLEDSAVYLCASSLSSGKETQYFGPGTRLLVL.

V gene TRBV28 combines with J gene TRBJ2-2; D is possibly TRBD2 (6 bases). Trimming took off 11 bases at V and 5 bases at J, with 18 bases between the two ends. The CDR3 is 14 residues long. Looked up from germline, CDR1 is MDHEN and CDR2 is SYDVKM. The CDR3 here is CAGRTPRKTGELFF. The CDR3 DNA reads as TGTGCCGGGAGGACACCTAGAAAGACCGGGGAGCTGTTTTTT.

The V call is TRBV19, the J call TRBJ2-7; 9 positions agree with TRBD1. The CDR3 has 16 amino acids. Germline V lookup: CDR1 LNHDA, CDR2 SQIVND (reference sequence). Losses at the gene ends were 1 base for V and 2 bases for J; bases not matched to a gene: 6. The CDR3 spells CASSIGGQGYPYEQYF. In nucleotides, the CDR3 is TGTGCCAGTAGTATAGGAGGACAGGGGTACCCCTACGAGCAGTACTTC.

The CDR3: CASSVGSGPLTGELFF. DNA for the CDR3: TGTGCCAGCAGCGTAGGTTCAGGGCCCCTCACCGGGGAGCTGTTTTTT. The chain couples TRBV9 to TRBJ2-2, with D possibly matching TRBD1 (5 bases). CDR1 is SGDLS, CDR2 YYNGEE, per germline. Trimming removed 0 bases at V and 4 bases at J, with 13 bases between. There are 16 residues in the CDR3. The variable domain in full, with the rest retrieved from reference TRBV9 and TRBJ2-2, is DSGVTQTPKHLITATGQRVTLRCSPRSGDLSVYWYQQSLDQGLQFLIQYYNGEERAKGNILERFSAQQFPDLHSELNLSSLELGDSALYFCASSVGSGPLTGELFFGEGSRLTVL.

The V gene is TRBV28, the J gene TRBJ1-2, with 9 bases that match TRBD1. Germline CDR1 is MDHEN and CDR2 is SYDVKM. The CDR3 spans 12 residues. With 5 bases clipped from V and 9 bases from J, the junction kept 4 bases outside the gene matches. CDR3 sequence reads: CASSDTGGRYTF. Here the CDR3 DNA reads TGTGCCAGCAGTGACACAGGGGGCCGCTACACCTTC.

The chain employs TRBV12-3 or TRBV12-4 and TRBJ2-1; 9 bases fit TRBD1. CDR3 size: 13 residues. V lost 6 bases to trimming and J lost 5 bases; unmatched junction nucleotides: 2. CDR3 in DNA: TGTGCCAGCAGGAGGGACAGGGACAATGAGCAGTTCTTC. This encodes CASRRDRDNEQFF.

Concerning this clone itself: Here the CDR3 omits its conserved ending phenylalanine or tryptophan, so a read error is the likely source. No DNA is shown, since the ends of the CDR3 on it are uncertain; the CDR3 is the one TCRdb lists. The V gene is TRBV28, the J gene TRBJ1-2; the table's D call of TRBD1 was not tested on the DNA. The CDR3 is made up of 14 amino acids, end residues included. Per the germline V gene, CDR1 is MDHEN and CDR2 is SYDVKM. The CDR3 loop reads CASSSGAKILGKLV.

V and J are TRBV6-2 or TRBV6-3 and TRBJ2-7; D is perhaps TRBD2 (6 bases). The germline gives CDR1 MNHEY, CDR2 SVGEGT. The CDR3 covers 16 residues. V was shortened by 4 bases and J by 0 bases, with 16 bases between the two germline ends. This CDR3 reads CASSLGTSRSSYEQYF. The DNA of the CDR3 is TGTGCCAGCAGTTTGGGGACTTCCCGAAGCTCCTACGAGCAGTACTTC.

This clone appeared once. The chain links TRBV4-1 to TRBJ1-2; D not resolved. The V and J ends lost 1 base and 6 bases respectively, with 6 bases between them. Germline V gene data show CDR1 as MGHRA and CDR2 as YSYEKL. This CDR3 region has 12 residues. CDR3 DNA sequence: TGCGCCAGCAGCCAAGGAGGGCATGGCTACACCTTC. It is translated as CASSQGGHGYTF.

The chain combines TRBV28 with TRBJ1-3, with 12 nucleotides matching TRBD1. The length of the CDR3 is 18 residues. The J segment lost 2 bases and the V segment lost 5 bases, leaving 10 bases of the junction unmatched. Germline V gene sequence: CDR1 MDHEN, CDR2 SYDVKM. CDR3 in amino acids: CASSPPWGTGGAGNTIYF. CDR3 sequence (DNA): TGTGCCAGCAGTCCTCCGTGGGGGACAGGGGGCGCTGGAAACACCATATATTTT.

The V call is TRBV11-1, the J call TRBJ2-5; TRBD2 agrees at 9 bases. The CDR3 runs 16 residues. The V and J ends lost 1 base and 2 bases, in that order; junction bases with no gene match: 5. Germline CDR1 and CDR2: SGHAT and FQDESV (reference sequence). This chain's CDR3 is CASSLERGAIQETQYF. CDR3 nucleotide sequence: TGTGCCAGCAGCTTAGAGCGGGGGGCGATACAAGAGACCCAGTACTTC.

This chain joins TRBV12-5 and TRBJ2-3; a weak D match, TRBD1 (6 bases). The CDR3 contains 14 residues. V was trimmed by 8 bases and J by 1 base, leaving 13 bases between them. Germline values: CDR1 LGHNT, CDR2 FRNRAP. This chain's CDR3 is CASSYRVGTDTQYF. The CDR3 nucleotides are TGTGCTAGTAGTTACAGGGTGGGCACAGATACGCAGTATTTT.

This clone was found a few times. J is TRBJ2-3 and V is TRBV24-1; 7 bases fit TRBD1. The V gene's germline CDR1 is KGHDR and CDR2 SFDVKD. This CDR3 has 15 amino acids. V gave up 7 bases and J gave up 2 bases; unmatched junction bases: 8. CDR3 DNA: TGTGCCACCAGAGGCCGGACAGGAAACACAGATACGCAGTATTTT. Its protein is CATRGRTGNTDTQYF.

The chain links TRBV12-3 or TRBV12-4 to TRBJ2-7; no firm D call. Trimming removed 6 bases at V and 0 bases at J, with 6 bases between. CDR3 size: 12 residues. CDR3 in amino acids: CASSQSSYEQYF. The CDR3 region has the DNA TGTGCCAGCAGCCAGAGCTCCTACGAGCAGTACTTC.

The chain links TRBV5-8 to TRBJ2-7; D is uncertain. Germline-derived CDR1 and CDR2 are SGHTS and YDEGEE. V dropped 0 bases and J dropped 0 bases, with 10 bases sitting between them. The CDR3 spans 15 residues. CDR3 residues: CASSLGQAYSYEQYF. DNA for the CDR3: TGTGCCAGCAGCTTGGGCCAGGCATACTCCTACGAGCAGTACTTC.

This clone was counted a single time. The J gene is TRBJ1-2, the V gene TRBV10-3, with 11 bases aligning to TRBD1. The V gene's germline CDR1 is ENHRY and CDR2 SYGVKD. The junction had 11 bases not matched to a gene; V was cut back by 6 bases and J by 5 bases. This CDR3 is 16 amino acids long. CDR3 residues: CAIRPGQGGPRYGYTF. Written as DNA, the CDR3 is TGTGCCATCAGACCGGGACAGGGGGGCCCTCGGTATGGCTACACCTTC.

V is TRBV11-2 and J is TRBJ1-2; tentatively, D is TRBD1 (6 bases). V was shortened by 5 bases and J by 5 bases, with 15 bases between the two germline ends. Germline CDR1 reads SGHAT; CDR2 reads FQNNGV. This CDR3 has 14 residues. The CDR3 here is CASSPTTGSYGYTF. The CDR3 DNA sequence: TGTGCCAGCAGCCCAACAACAGGGTCTTATGGCTACACCTTC.

This clone is a singleton in its sample. The chain combines TRBV15 with TRBJ1-1; 10 nucleotides match TRBD1. Germline-derived CDR1 and CDR2 are LNHNV and YYDKDF (reference sequence). CDR3 size: 18 residues. V shed 1 base, J shed 1 base, and the junction held 9 bases outside the gene matches. The DNA of the CDR3 is TGTGCCACCAGCAGAGTCGGACAGGGGGGTAATTCGAACACTGAAGCTTTCTTT. As protein: CATSRVGQGGNSNTEAFF.

V gene TRBV2 combines with J gene TRBJ1-6; TRBD1 matches 9 bases. The ends lost 4 bases at V and 3 bases at J; junction bases unmatched: 7. Germline CDR1 SNHLY, CDR2 FYNNEI. CDR3 length equals 17 residues. In DNA, the CDR3 is TGTGCCAGCAGTGCGGGACAGGGTGGTATCTATAATTCACCCCTCCACTTT. Translated, it gives CASSAGQGGIYNSPLHF.

The genes are TRBV5-5 and TRBJ2-7, with 7 positions matching TRBD2. Germline trimming cut 0 bases from V and 4 bases from J; bases unmatched to any gene: 4. The CDR3 length is 14 residues. Germline V CDR1 and CDR2: SGHKS, YYEKEE (reference sequence). CDR3 region: CASSLAWGGYEQYF. As DNA, the CDR3 is TGTGCCAGCAGCTTGGCCTGGGGGGGTTACGAGCAGTACTTC.

The chain uses TRBV5-1 and TRBJ1-5, with 7 bases fitting TRBD1. The CDR3 covers 17 residues. Germline-derived CDR1 and CDR2 are SGHRS and YFSETQ. Trimming cost V 0 bases and J 5 bases; bases outside gene matches: 11. The CDR3 sequence is CASSLGALRDSDQPQHF. The CDR3 coding sequence is TGCGCCAGCAGCTTGGGAGCTTTGCGGGACAGCGATCAGCCCCAGCATTTT.

V is TRBV10-2 and J is TRBJ2-7, with D hard to call. CDR1 is WSHSY and CDR2 is SAAADI in the germline V gene. This CDR3 is 11 amino acids long. Trimming removed 4 bases at V and 0 bases at J, with 1 base between. CDR3 sequence reads: CASSASYEQYF. In nucleotides, the CDR3 is TGCGCCAGCAGTGCCTCCTACGAGCAGTACTTC.